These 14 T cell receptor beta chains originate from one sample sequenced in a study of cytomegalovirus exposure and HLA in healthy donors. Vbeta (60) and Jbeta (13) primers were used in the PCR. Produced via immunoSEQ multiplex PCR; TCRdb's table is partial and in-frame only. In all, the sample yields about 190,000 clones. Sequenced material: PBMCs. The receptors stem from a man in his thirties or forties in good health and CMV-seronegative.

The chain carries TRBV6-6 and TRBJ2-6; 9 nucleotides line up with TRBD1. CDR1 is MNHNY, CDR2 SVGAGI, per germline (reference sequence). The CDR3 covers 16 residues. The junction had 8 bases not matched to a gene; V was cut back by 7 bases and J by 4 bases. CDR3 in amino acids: CASNPTGGTGANVLTF. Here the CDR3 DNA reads TGTGCCAGCAACCCGACAGGGGGTACAGGGGCCAACGTCCTGACTTTC.

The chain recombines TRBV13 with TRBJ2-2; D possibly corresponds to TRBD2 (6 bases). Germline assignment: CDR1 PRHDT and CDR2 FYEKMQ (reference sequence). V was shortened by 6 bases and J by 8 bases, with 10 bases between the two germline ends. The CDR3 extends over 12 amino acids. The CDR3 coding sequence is TGTGCCAGCAGTCGCGGGGAGGGGGAGCTGTTTTTT. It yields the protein CASSRGEGELFF.

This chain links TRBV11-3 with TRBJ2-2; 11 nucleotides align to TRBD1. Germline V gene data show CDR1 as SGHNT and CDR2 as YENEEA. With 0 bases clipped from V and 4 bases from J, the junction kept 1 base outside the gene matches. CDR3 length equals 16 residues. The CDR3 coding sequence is TGTGCCAGCAGCTTAGAAGGGACAGGGGGCACCGGGGAGCTGTTTTTT. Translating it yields CASSLEGTGGTGELFF. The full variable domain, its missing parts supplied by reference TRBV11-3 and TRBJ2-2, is EAGVVQSPRYKIIEKKQPVAFWCNPISGHNTLYWYLQNLGQGPELLIRYENEEAVDDSQLPKDRFSAERLKGVDSTLKIQPAELGDSAVYLCASSLEGTGGTGELFFGEGSRLTVL.

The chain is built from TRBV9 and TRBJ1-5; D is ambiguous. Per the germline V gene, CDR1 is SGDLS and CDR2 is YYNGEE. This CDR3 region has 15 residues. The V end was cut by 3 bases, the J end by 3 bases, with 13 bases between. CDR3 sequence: CASSAAQAFNQPQHF. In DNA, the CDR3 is TGTGCCAGCAGCGCCGCCCAGGCTTTCAATCAGCCCCAGCATTTT.

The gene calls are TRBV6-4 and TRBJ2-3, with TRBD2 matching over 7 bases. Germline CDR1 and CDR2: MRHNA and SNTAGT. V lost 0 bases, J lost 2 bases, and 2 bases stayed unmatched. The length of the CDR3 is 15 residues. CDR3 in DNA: TGTGCCAGCAGTGACTCGACTAGCCCCACAGATACGCAGTATTTT. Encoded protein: CASSDSTSPTDTQYF.

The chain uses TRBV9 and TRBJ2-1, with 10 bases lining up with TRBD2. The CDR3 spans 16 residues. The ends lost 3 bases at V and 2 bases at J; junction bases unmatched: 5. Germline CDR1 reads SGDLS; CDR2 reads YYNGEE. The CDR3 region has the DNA TGTGCCAGCAGCGACTATAGCGGGGGGCCCTACAATGAGCAGTTCTTC. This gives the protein CASSDYSGGPYNEQFF.

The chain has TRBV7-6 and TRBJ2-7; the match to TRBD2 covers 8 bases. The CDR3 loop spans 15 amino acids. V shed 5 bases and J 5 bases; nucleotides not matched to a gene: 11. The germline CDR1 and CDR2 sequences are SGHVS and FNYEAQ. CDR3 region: CASSHNLAGNDEQYF. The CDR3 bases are TGTGCCAGCAGCCACAACCTAGCGGGTAACGACGAGCAGTACTTC. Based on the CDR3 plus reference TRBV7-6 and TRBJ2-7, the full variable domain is GAGVSQSPRYKVTKRGQDVALRCDPISGHVSLYWYRQALGQGPEFLTYFNYEAQQDKSGLPNDRFSAERPEGSISTLTIQRTEQRDSAMYRCASSHNLAGNDEQYFGPGTRLTVT.

CDR3 in DNA: TGTGCCAGCAGCTTTAGGACAGGGGATCAGCCCCAGCATTTT. The encoded protein is CASSFRTGDQPQHF. This rearrangement joins TRBV5-6 to TRBJ1-5, with 9 bases matching TRBD1. V gave up 2 bases and J gave up 5 bases; unmatched junction bases: 2. The CDR3 has 14 amino acids. Germline V CDR1 and CDR2: SGHDT, YYEEEE.

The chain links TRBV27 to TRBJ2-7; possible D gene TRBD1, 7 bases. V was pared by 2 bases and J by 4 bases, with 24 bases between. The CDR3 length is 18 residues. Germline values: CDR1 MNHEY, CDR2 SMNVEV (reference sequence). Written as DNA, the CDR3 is TGTGCCAGCAGTTTAGAAGGGGGCCGCACCGGGGGAGGATACGAGCAGTACTTC. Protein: CASSLEGGRTGGGYEQYF.

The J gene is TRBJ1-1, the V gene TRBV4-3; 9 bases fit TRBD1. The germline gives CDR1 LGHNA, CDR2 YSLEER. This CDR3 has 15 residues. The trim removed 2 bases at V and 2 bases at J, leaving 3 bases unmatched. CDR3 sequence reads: CASSQTTGGNTEAFF. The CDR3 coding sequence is TGCGCCAGCAGCCAAACGACAGGGGGAAACACTGAAGCTTTCTTT.

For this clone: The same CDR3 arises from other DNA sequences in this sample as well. CDR3: CASSLGDRENTEAFF. CDR3 DNA: TGTGCCAGCAGCTTGGGGGACAGAGAGAACACTGAAGCTTTCTTT. The chain has TRBV5-6 and TRBJ1-1; 7 bases align to TRBD1. Trimming removed 0 bases from V and 1 base from J; junction bases left unmatched: 3. The CDR3 covers 15 residues. From germline, CDR1 is SGHDT and CDR2 YYEEEE.

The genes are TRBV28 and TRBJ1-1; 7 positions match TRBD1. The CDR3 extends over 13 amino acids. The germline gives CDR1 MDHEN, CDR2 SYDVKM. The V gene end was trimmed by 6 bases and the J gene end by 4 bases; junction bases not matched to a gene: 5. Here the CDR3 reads CASSLQGSTEAFF. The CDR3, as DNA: TGTGCCAGCAGCCTACAGGGGAGCACTGAAGCTTTCTTT.

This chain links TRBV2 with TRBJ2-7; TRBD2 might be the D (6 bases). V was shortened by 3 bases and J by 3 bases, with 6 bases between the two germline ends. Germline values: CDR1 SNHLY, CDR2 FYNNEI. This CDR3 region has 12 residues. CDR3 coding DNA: TGTGCCAGCAGTGAGCGGGGCTACGAGCAGTACTTC. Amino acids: CASSERGYEQYF.

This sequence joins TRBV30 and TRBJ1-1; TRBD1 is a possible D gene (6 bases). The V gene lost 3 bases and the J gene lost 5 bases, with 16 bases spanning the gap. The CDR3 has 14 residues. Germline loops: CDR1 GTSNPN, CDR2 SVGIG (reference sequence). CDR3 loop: CAWRGAGVWTEAFF. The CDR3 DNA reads TGTGCCTGGAGGGGGGCGGGGGTCTGGACTGAAGCTTTCTTT. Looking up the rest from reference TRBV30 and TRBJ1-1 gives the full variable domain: SQTIHQWPATLVQPVGSPLSLECTVEGTSNPNLYWYRQAAGRGLQLLFYSVGIGQISSEVPQNLSASRPQDRQFILSSKKLLLSDSGFYLCAWRGAGVWTEAFFGQGTRLTVV.